This TCR beta chain was recovered during a study of blood T cell repertoires in COVID-19 (dated by TCRdb to 2019 to 2021). Regarding the complete study: Collaborator samples came from the United States, Italy and Spain and covered acute and convalescent phases of COVID-19. Nearly every sample came with metadata listing a de-identified subject ID, COVID-19 status, age in years and sex. Deeply sampled blood TCRbeta repertoires from subjects exposed to, actively infected with, or recovered from COVID-19 were included in the dataset. The repertoires were released in a freely available public database intended as a resource for research on the immune response to SARS-CoV-2. HLA class I and class II types, where available, came from metadata supplied by the sample provider rather than from assay-based typing. Samples were obtained from the ongoing ImmuneRACE study (first 160 participants) and from over 1,000 subjects provided by 6 global collaborators. The prospective study material was composed of cDNA or gDNA derived from T cells, B-cell-depleted T cells, or PBMCs.

The research as a whole found: Clinical and demographic metadata were provided uncurated, with the amount varying by source and participant.

Inclusive of the bounding cysteine and phenylalanine, the CDR3 is 17 residues long. Left in the record is the CDR3 DNA by itself, 51 bases read in frame from the first base. Based on the germline V gene, the CDR1 and CDR2 sequences are MGHDK and SYGVNS. V loses 1 base of germline sequence and J loses 5 bases, and the interval between the two ends is 17 bases. TCRbeta CDR3 regions were amplified from genomic DNA by means of the immunoSEQ Assay, a bias-controlled multiplex PCR. On the authors' methods: Within the assay, amplification of reference gene primers was used to estimate how many nucleated cells each sample contained. To quantify the absolute abundance of each unique TCRbeta CDR3 rearrangement, sequence reads were collapsed and filtered. For each sample, productive Simpson clonality was calculated by taking the square root of Simpson's diversity index across productive rearrangements. TCRdb stores this immuneACCESS table with in-frame sequences only. Part of the clones is absent; in the studies checked, under half of the shortfall reflects unresolved V genes, and no reason is known for the rest. That table gives V, J and clone size, and the DNA gave D and trimming. The sample table holds roughly 20,000 clones, of which about four fifths were seen once. The ten largest clones take up 11% of the sample.

The collaborating institutions used their own protocols to collect whole blood in K2EDTA tubes. For TCRbeta analysis, collaborators shipped samples as frozen whole blood, isolated PBMCs, or DNA extracted from either of those sample types. A note on this clone: There is no known antigen for this receptor. There are no base qualities to consult, and no much larger clone falls within one base.

Sequenced material: peripheral blood. This sequence was found in a man older than 75 with acute or convalescent COVID-19. The chain employs TRBV25-1 and TRBJ1-4, with TRBD1 tentatively as D gene (6 bases match). CDR3 loop: CASSEWGRGSANEKLFF. The DNA sequence is given as TGTGCCAGCAGTGAATGGGGGAGGGGGTCCGCAAATGAAAAACTGTTTTTT. With the rest looked up from the reference TRBV25-1 and TRBJ1-4 genes rather than sequenced, the full variable domain is EADIYQTPRYLVIGTGKKITLECSQTMGHDKMYWYQQDPGMELHLIHYSYGVNSTEKGDLSSESTVSRIRTEHFPLTLESARPSHTSQYLCASSEWGRGSANEKLFFGSGTQLSVL.